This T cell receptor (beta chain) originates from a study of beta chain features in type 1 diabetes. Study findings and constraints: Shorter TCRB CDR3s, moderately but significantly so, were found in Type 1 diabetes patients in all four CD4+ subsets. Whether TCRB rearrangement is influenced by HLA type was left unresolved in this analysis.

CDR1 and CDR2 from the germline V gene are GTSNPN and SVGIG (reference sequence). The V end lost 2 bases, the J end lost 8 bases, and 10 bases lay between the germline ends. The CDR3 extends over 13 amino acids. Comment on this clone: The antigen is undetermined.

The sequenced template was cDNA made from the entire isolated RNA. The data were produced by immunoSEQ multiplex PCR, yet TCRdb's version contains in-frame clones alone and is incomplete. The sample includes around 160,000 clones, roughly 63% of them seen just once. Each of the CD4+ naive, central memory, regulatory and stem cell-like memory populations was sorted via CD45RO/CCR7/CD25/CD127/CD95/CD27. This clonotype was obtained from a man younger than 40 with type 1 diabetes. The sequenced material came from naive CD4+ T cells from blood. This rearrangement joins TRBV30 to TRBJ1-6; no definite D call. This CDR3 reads CAWSRAGDSPLHF. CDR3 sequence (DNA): TGTGCCTGGAGTAGGGCAGGCGATTCACCCCTCCACTTT.